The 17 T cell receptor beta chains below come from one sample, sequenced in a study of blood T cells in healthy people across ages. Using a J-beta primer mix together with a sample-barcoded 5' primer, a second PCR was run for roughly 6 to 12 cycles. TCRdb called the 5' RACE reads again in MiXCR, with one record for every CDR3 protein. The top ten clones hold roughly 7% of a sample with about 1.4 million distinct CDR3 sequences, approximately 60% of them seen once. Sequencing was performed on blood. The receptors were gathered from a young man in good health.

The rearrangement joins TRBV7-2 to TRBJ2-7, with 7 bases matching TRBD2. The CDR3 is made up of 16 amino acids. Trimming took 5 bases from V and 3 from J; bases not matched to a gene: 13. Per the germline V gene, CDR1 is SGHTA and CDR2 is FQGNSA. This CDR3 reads CASSRDREGGFYEQYF. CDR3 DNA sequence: TGTGCCAGCAGCCGGGATAGGGAGGGAGGATTCTACGAGCAGTACTTC. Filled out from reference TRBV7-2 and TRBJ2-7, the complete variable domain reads GAGVSQSPSNKVTEKGKDVELRCDPISGHTALYWYRQSLGQGLEFLIYFQGNSAPDKSGLPSDRFSAERTGGSVSTLTIQRTQQEDSAVYLCASSRDREGGFYEQYFGPGTRLTVT.

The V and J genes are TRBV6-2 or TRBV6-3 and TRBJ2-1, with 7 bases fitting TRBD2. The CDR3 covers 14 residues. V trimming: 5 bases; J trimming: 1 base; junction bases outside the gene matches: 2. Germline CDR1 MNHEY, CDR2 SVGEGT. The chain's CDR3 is CASSLAVSYNEQFF. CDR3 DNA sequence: TGTGCCAGCAGTCTAGCGGTGTCCTACAATGAGCAGTTCTTC.

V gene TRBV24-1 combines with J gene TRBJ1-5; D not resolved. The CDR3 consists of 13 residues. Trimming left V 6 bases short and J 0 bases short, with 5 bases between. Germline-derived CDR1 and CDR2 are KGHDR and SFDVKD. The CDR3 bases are TGTGCCACCAGTACCCGTAGCAATCAGCCCCAGCATTTT. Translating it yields CATSTRSNQPQHF.

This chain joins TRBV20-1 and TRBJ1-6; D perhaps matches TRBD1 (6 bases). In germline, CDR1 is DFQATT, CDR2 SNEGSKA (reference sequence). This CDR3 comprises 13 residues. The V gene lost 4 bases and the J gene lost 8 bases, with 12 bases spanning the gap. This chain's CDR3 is CSAKRTVDSPLHF. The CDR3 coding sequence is TGCAGTGCTAAGCGGACAGTCGATTCACCCCTCCACTTT.

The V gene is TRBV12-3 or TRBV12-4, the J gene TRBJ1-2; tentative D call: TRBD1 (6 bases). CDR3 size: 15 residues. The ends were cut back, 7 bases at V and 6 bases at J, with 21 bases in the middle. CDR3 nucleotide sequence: TGTGCCAGCACCCGGACCCGGGGGCTGGCTGATGGCTACACCTTC. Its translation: CASTRTRGLADGYTF.

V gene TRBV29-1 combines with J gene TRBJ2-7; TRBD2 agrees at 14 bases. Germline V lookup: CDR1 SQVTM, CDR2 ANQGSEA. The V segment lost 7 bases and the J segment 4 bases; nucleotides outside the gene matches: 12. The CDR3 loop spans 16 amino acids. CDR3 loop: CSASGLAGGSNYEQYF. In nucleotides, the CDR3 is TGCAGCGCCTCCGGACTAGCGGGAGGATCTAATTACGAGCAGTACTTC.

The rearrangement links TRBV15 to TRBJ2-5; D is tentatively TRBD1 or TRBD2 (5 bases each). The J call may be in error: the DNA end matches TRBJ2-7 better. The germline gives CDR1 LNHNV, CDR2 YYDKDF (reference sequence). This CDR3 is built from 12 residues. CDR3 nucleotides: TGTGCCACCAGAGTTCCGGGACACGAGCAGTACTTC. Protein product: CATRVPGHEQYF.

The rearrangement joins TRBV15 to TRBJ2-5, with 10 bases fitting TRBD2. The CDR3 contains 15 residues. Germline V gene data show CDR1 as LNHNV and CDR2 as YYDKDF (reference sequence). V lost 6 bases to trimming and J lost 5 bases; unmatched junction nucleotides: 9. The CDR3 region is CATSPSSGGWETQYF. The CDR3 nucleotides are TGTGCCACCAGTCCCTCTAGCGGGGGATGGGAGACCCAGTACTTC.

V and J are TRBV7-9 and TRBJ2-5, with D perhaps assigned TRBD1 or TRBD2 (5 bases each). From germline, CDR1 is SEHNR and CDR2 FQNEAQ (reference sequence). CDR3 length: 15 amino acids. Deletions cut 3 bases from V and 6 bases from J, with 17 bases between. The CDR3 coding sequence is TGTGCCAGCAGCTTGACCCGAGTGGGGGAACAGACCCAGTACTTC. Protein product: CASSLTRVGEQTQYF.

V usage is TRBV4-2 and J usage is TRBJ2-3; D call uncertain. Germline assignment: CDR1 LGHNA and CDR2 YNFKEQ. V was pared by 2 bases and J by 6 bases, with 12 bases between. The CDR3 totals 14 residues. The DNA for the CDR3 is TGTGCCAGCAGCCAACGGGTGGGGTGGGATACGCAGTATTTT. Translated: CASSQRVGWDTQYF.

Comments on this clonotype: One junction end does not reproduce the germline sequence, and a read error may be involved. CDR3 sequence reads: CTSSSFVRKAGYTF. CDR3 nucleotide sequence: TGTACCAGCAGTAGTTTTGTGCGTAAGGCTGGCTACACCTTC. The chain has TRBV27 and TRBJ1-2; no firm D call. Per germline, CDR1 MNHEY and CDR2 SMNVEV (reference sequence). CDR3 length: 14 amino acids.

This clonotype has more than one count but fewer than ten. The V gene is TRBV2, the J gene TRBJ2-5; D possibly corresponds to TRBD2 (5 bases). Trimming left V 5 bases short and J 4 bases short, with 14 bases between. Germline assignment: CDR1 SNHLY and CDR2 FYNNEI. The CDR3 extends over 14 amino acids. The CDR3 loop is CASSPVPRVETQYF. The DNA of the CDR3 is TGTGCCAGCAGTCCCGTTCCGAGGGTAGAGACCCAGTACTTC. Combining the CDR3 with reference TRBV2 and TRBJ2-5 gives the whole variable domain EPEVTQTPSHQVTQMGQEVILRCVPISNHLYFYWYRQILGQKVEFLVSFYNNEISEKSEIFDDQFSVERPDGSNFTLKIRSTKLEDSAMYFCASSPVPRVETQYFGPGTRLLVL.

CDR3 residues: CASSDSTNTGELFF. CDR3 nucleotides: TGTGCCAGCAGTGACTCTACGAACACCGGGGAGCTGTTTTTT. The chain recombines TRBV25-1 with TRBJ2-2; D unclear. V lost 3 bases and J lost 0, with 5 bases in between. The CDR3 is made up of 14 amino acids. Germline V gene lookup returns CDR1 MGHDK and CDR2 SYGVNS.

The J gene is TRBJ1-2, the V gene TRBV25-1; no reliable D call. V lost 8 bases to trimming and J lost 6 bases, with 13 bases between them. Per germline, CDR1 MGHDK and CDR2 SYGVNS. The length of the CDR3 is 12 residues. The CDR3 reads CASALGLDGYTF. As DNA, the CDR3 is TGTGCCAGCGCCCTAGGGTTAGATGGCTACACCTTC.

This CDR3 is CASSTGLGSGDTQYF. The CDR3 DNA sequence: TGTGCCAGCAGCACGGGACTAGGAAGTGGGGATACGCAGTATTTT. The chain recombines TRBV6-2 or TRBV6-3 with TRBJ2-3; TRBD2 agrees at 8 bases. From germline, CDR1 is MNHEY and CDR2 SVGEGT. V shed 6 bases and J 6 bases; nucleotides not matched to a gene: 11. The CDR3 is made up of 15 amino acids.

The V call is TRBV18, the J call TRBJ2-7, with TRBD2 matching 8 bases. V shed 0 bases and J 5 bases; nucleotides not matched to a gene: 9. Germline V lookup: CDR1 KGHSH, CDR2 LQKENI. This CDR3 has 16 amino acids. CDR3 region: CASSPPRGESFHEQYF. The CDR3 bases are TGTGCCAGCTCACCACCGCGGGGGGAGTCTTTCCACGAGCAGTACTTC.

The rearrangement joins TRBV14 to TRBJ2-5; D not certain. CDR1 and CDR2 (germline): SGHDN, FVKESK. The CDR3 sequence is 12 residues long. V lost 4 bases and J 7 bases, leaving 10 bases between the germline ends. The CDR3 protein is CASSLTYGTQYF. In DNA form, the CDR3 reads TGTGCCAGCAGCCTAACCTATGGGACCCAGTACTTC.